This TCR beta chain is from a study of blood T cell repertoires in COVID-19 (dated by TCRdb to the early 2020s). For the wider study: Collaborator samples came from the United States, Italy and Spain and covered acute and convalescent phases of COVID-19. The material from the prospective study consisted of cDNA or gDNA derived from T cells, B-cell-depleted T cells, or PBMCs. A de-identified subject ID, COVID-19 status, age in years and sex were almost always included in the sample metadata. The repertoires were released in a freely available public database meant as a resource for research on the immune response to SARS-CoV-2. The dataset comprised deeply sampled blood TCRbeta repertoires from subjects exposed to, actively infected with, or recovered from COVID-19. Where available, HLA class I and class II types were taken from metadata supplied by the sample provider and were not determined by assay-based typing. Samples came from the ongoing ImmuneRACE study (first 160 participants) plus 1,254 subjects from 6 global collaborators. The paper as a whole reports these results and caveats: Clinical and demographic metadata were provided uncurated, with the amount varying by source and participant.

Between the V and J ends, shortened by 9 bases and 5 bases respectively, the junction contains 12 bases. The CDR3 goes from the cysteine to the phenylalanine over 12 residues. The retained sequence is limited to the CDR3, 36 bases, with the frame set at the first base. The CDR1 and CDR2 encoded by the germline V gene are ENHRY and SYGVKD. Each collaborating institution followed its own protocols to collect whole blood in K2EDTA tubes. For TCRbeta analysis, collaborators shipped samples as frozen whole blood, isolated PBMCs, or DNA extracted from either of those sample types. As concerns this clone: The clone's antigen remains unknown. Base qualities are not recorded, but no much larger clone differs from it by a single base.

TCRbeta CDR3 regions were amplified from genomic DNA using the immunoSEQ Assay, a bias-controlled multiplex PCR. On the study's bioinformatics: Nucleated cell counts per sample were estimated from amplification of reference gene primers within the assay. To quantify the absolute abundance of each unique TCRbeta CDR3 rearrangement, sequence reads were collapsed and filtered. Productive Simpson clonality was computed per sample as the square root of Simpson's diversity index over productive rearrangements. Held by TCRdb, this immuneACCESS table contains in-frame sequences only and omits some clones. Under half of the omission traces to an unresolved V gene where checked; the cause of the rest is unknown. That table supplies the V and J calls and clone size; D and trimming were determined from the DNA. The sample table records 150,000 to 200,000 clones; around 79% of these occur just once. The ten largest clones take up roughly 28% of the sample.

The chain joins TRBV10-3 to TRBJ2-3, with TRBD2 as a weak D call on 6 bases. The clonotype was recovered from a woman between 65 and 79 years old with acute or convalescent COVID-19. Sequencing was done on a sample of peripheral blood. The DNA is TGTGCCATTTCTCTCGGGGGAGATACGCAGTATTTT. It translates as CAISLGGDTQYF.